The 30 T cell receptor beta chains below all came from one sample that was sequenced in a study of blood T cells in healthy people across ages. A second roughly 6 to 12 cycle PCR used barcoded and J-beta primers. TCRdb processed the 5' RACE reads anew with MiXCR; each CDR3 protein has one entry. The sample yields more than 1.4 million distinct CDR3 sequences, 35% to 45% seen once. The sample comprised blood. These receptors were obtained from a young woman in good health.

The chain recombines TRBV7-2 with TRBJ1-2, with a weak D call TRBD1 (5 bases). CDR1 and CDR2 from the germline V gene are SGHTA and FQGNSA. The V end lost 0 bases, the J end lost 11 bases, and 10 bases lay between the germline ends. The CDR3 loop spans 12 amino acids. The CDR3 nucleotides read TGTGCCAGCAGCTTAGCGGCGGGGGAGTACACCTTC. This gives the protein CASSLAAGEYTF.

The V and J genes are TRBV2 and TRBJ2-3; the match to TRBD2 covers 8 bases. The CDR3 runs to 14 residues. Germline trimming cut 8 bases from V and 4 bases from J; bases unmatched to any gene: 8. Per germline, CDR1 SNHLY and CDR2 FYNNEI. The CDR3 reads CASQPGLVPDTQYF. DNA of the CDR3: TGTGCCAGCCAACCGGGACTAGTCCCAGATACGCAGTATTTT.

This clonotype was seen many times. This sequence joins TRBV10-3 and TRBJ2-3; D not certain. This CDR3 region has 15 residues. CDR1 ENHRY and CDR2 SYGVKD come from the germline V gene. The V end lost 3 bases, the J end lost 0 bases, and 10 bases lay between the germline ends. The chain's CDR3 is CAISDPTSSTDTQYF. The CDR3 DNA is TGTGCCATCAGTGACCCCACCTCTAGCACAGATACGCAGTATTTT.

The chain links TRBV25-1 to TRBJ1-1; a weak D match, TRBD1 (5 bases). This CDR3 has 14 amino acids. Germline V gives CDR1 MGHDK, CDR2 SYGVNS. The V gene lost 2 bases and the J gene lost 12 bases, with 19 bases spanning the gap. The CDR3 bases are TGTGCCAGCAGTGAAGGGGGGAGAGGTGTGTCGTCTTTCTTT. As protein: CASSEGGRGVSSFF.

The rearrangement uses TRBV7-3 and TRBJ2-5; possibly TRBD1 or TRBD2 for D (6 bases each). The CDR3 extends over 15 amino acids. V gave up 1 base and J gave up 1 base, with 10 bases separating them. The germline V gene encodes CDR1 SGHTA and CDR2 FQGTGA. The CDR3 DNA sequence: TGTGCCAGCAGCTTAATAGGGGGGTTCCAAGAGACCCAGTACTTC. Translating it yields CASSLIGGFQETQYF. Full variable domain (rest looked up from reference TRBV7-3 and TRBJ2-5): GAGVSQTPSNKVTEKGKYVELRCDPISGHTALYWYRQSLGQGPEFLIYFQGTGAADDSGLPNDRFFAVRPEGSVSTLKIQRTERGDSAVYLCASSLIGGFQETQYFGPGTRLLVL.

A remark on this clonotype: A read error may account for a junction end that differs from germline. The rearrangement uses TRBV4-1 and TRBJ1-1, with a tentative D call TRBD1 (5 bases). This CDR3 has 16 residues. CDR1 MGHRA and CDR2 YSYEKL come from the germline V gene. The CDR3 region has the DNA TGCGCCAACAGCCAGGCTAACGCCGGGACGCCGTCTGAAGCTTTCTTT. Translated, it gives CANSQANAGTPSEAFF.

J is TRBJ2-3 and V is TRBV9; a weak D match, TRBD2 (5 bases). Trimming removed 0 bases from V and 2 bases from J, with 10 bases in between. This CDR3 region has 15 residues. Germline CDR1 and CDR2: SGDLS and YYNGEE. The DNA for the CDR3 is TGTGCCAGCAGCGTAGACCGGGATAACACAGATACGCAGTATTTT. This gives the protein CASSVDRDNTDTQYF. The variable domain in full, with the rest retrieved from reference TRBV9 and TRBJ2-3, is DSGVTQTPKHLITATGQRVTLRCSPRSGDLSVYWYQQSLDQGLQFLIQYYNGEERAKGNILERFSAQQFPDLHSELNLSSLELGDSALYFCASSVDRDNTDTQYFGPGTRLTVL.

Remarks on this clonotype: Relative to the germline gene, one junction end is altered; a read error may explain this. The chain combines TRBV2 with TRBJ1-4, with D uncertain. This CDR3 contains 15 residues. From germline, CDR1 is SNHLY and CDR2 FYNNEI. As DNA, the CDR3 is TGTGTCAGCAGTCCCGACGGGCAGGCGTATGAAAAACTGTTTTTT. Translation gives CVSSPDGQAYEKLFF.

This clonotype showed up just a few times. The chain combines TRBV6-6 with TRBJ2-3; either TRBD1 or TRBD2 may fit D (5 bases each). Germline V lookup: CDR1 MNHNY, CDR2 SVGAGI (reference sequence). Trimming stripped 6 bases from V and 6 bases from J, with 19 bases between. This CDR3 has 15 residues. Here the CDR3 reads CASRDRGVRLDTQYF. The CDR3 DNA reads as TGTGCCAGCAGAGACAGAGGGGTCCGGCTCGATACGCAGTATTTT.

The chain employs TRBV29-1 and TRBJ2-1, with D hard to call. Germline V CDR1 and CDR2: SQVTM, ANQGSEA. V was clipped by 7 bases and J by 7 bases, with 17 bases between them. The CDR3 has 13 amino acids. The CDR3, as DNA: TGCAGCGCCGCTCCACTACCAACGAATGAGCAGTTCTTC. Translating it yields CSAAPLPTNEQFF.

This clonotype was seen more than once but under ten times. The chain carries TRBV6-2 or TRBV6-3 and TRBJ2-5; 10 bases fit TRBD1. The closer fit of TRBJ2-7 to the DNA end suggests the J call may be wrong. CDR3 length: 15 amino acids. Germline CDR1 MNHEY, CDR2 SVGEGT. CDR3 nucleotide sequence: TGTGCCAGCAGTCCTCGGCCGGGACAGGGGTCCGAGCAGTACTTC. Translating it yields CASSPRPGQGSEQYF.

This clonotype has more than one count but fewer than ten. The chain combines TRBV12-3 or TRBV12-4 with TRBJ1-6; 10 nucleotides agree with TRBD1. The CDR3 is made up of 15 amino acids. The V gene end was trimmed by 10 bases and the J gene end by 6 bases; junction bases not matched to a gene: 9. The CDR3 loop is CATLTGGLSNSPLHF. CDR3 nucleotides: TGTGCCACCCTGACAGGGGGCCTGAGTAATTCACCCCTCCACTTT.

This clonotype was seen just once. One junction end disagrees with the germline gene, perhaps due to a read error. V gene TRBV9 combines with J gene TRBJ1-2, with a tentative D call TRBD1 (6 bases). Germline V gene data show CDR1 as SGDLS and CDR2 as YYNGEE. The CDR3 runs to 13 residues. CDR3 amino acids: CTSSVGTRRDYTF. In DNA, the CDR3 is TGTACCAGCAGCGTAGGGACACGGAGGGACTACACCTTC.

On this clonotype: The junction departs from the called germline gene at one end, perhaps through a read error. The V and J genes are TRBV4-2 and TRBJ2-5, with D perhaps matching TRBD2 (7 bases). The germline V gene encodes CDR1 LGHNA and CDR2 YNFKEQ. The CDR3 length is 15 residues. The CDR3 sequence is CANSQGGGLLPVEYF. The CDR3 DNA reads as TGTGCCAACAGCCAAGGGGGGGGACTCCTCCCGGTGGAGTACTTC.

V usage is TRBV20-1 and J usage is TRBJ1-6; D ambiguous. This CDR3 comprises 16 residues. Trimming removed 6 bases from V and 2 bases from J, with 17 bases in between. Germline V lookup: CDR1 DFQATT, CDR2 SNEGSKA (reference sequence). CDR3 nucleotides: TGCAGTGCCACACAGACATCTAGCCCCTATAATTCACCCCTCCACTTT. Its translation: CSATQTSSPYNSPLHF.

This chain uses TRBV19 with TRBJ2-3; 7 bases align to TRBD2. V lost 7 bases to trimming and J lost 2 bases; unmatched junction nucleotides: 9. CDR1 and CDR2 from the germline V gene are LNHDA and SQIVND (reference sequence). The CDR3 has 15 amino acids. CDR3 residues: CASNEAGHLTDTQYF. CDR3 sequence (DNA): TGTGCCAGTAATGAAGCGGGGCACCTCACAGATACGCAGTATTTT. The variable domain in full, completed from reference TRBV19 and TRBJ2-3, reads DGGITQSPKYLFRKEGQNVTLSCEQNLNHDAMYWYRQDPGQGLRLIYYSQIVNDFQKGDIAEGYSVSREKKESFPLTVTSAQKNPTAFYLCASNEAGHLTDTQYFGPGTRLTVL.

Only a few counts were recorded for this clonotype. This chain links TRBV9 with TRBJ2-3, with D perhaps given as TRBD1 or TRBD2 (6 bases each). With 7 bases removed from V and 4 bases from J, the gap between germline ends came to 13 bases. The CDR3 is 13 residues long. The germline V gene has CDR1 SGDLS and CDR2 YYNGEE. The CDR3 DNA is TGTGCCAGCGCAGGTAGGGGGGCAGATACGCAGTATTTT. This codes for CASAGRGADTQYF.

The rearrangement uses TRBV5-1 and TRBJ2-7; D ambiguous. CDR3 length: 13 amino acids. V lost 4 bases, J lost 1 base, and 9 bases lay in between. The germline CDR1 and CDR2 sequences are SGHRS and YFSETQ. The CDR3 spells CASSVYNSYEQYF. In nucleotides, the CDR3 is TGCGCCAGCAGCGTTTACAATTCCTACGAGCAGTACTTC. The variable domain in full, completed from reference TRBV5-1 and TRBJ2-7, reads KAGVTQTPRYLIKTRGQQVTLSCSPISGHRSVSWYQQTPGQGLQFLFEYFSETQRNKGNFPGRFSGRQFSNSRSEMNVSTLELGDSALYLCASSVYNSYEQYFGPGTRLTVT.

Only a few counts were recorded for this clonotype. The chain recombines TRBV6-5 with TRBJ2-1, with 12 bases matching TRBD2. This CDR3 has 19 residues. The V and J ends lost 0 bases and 3 bases, in that order; junction bases with no gene match: 9. The germline CDR1 and CDR2 sequences are MNHEY and SVGAGI. CDR3 loop: CASSYSKLAGGPDYNEQFF. In DNA, the CDR3 is TGTGCCAGCAGTTACTCTAAGCTAGCGGGAGGGCCGGACTACAATGAGCAGTTCTTC.

V gene TRBV10-3 combines with J gene TRBJ2-1; possible D gene TRBD1, 5 bases. The end of the DNA aligns better with TRBJ2-7, so the J call may be wrong. The CDR3 runs 15 residues. Germline-derived CDR1 and CDR2 are ENHRY and SYGVKD. This chain's CDR3 is CAISLQAATYNEQYF. Written as DNA, the CDR3 is TGTGCCATCAGTCTACAGGCCGCCACCTACAATGAGCAGTACTTC.

The chain's CDR3 is CATSRVVKAEAQYF. The CDR3 bases are TGTGCCACCAGCAGAGTGGTTAAGGCAGAGGCCCAGTACTTC. The J gene is TRBJ2-7, the V gene TRBV15, with no clear D. The V gene lost 1 base and the J gene lost 10 bases, with 17 bases spanning the gap. This CDR3 has 14 residues. Looked up from germline, CDR1 is LNHNV and CDR2 is YYDKDF (reference sequence).

The chain couples TRBV28 to TRBJ1-3, with TRBD1 matching 7 bases. Germline trimming cut 7 bases from V and 4 bases from J; bases unmatched to any gene: 10. The CDR3 totals 15 residues. CDR1 is MDHEN and CDR2 is SYDVKM in the germline V gene. In DNA, the CDR3 is TGTGCCAGCAACCCCACCGGGACAGTCGGAAACACCATATATTTT. This sequence encodes CASNPTGTVGNTIYF.

The gene calls are TRBV4-1 and TRBJ2-2; 9 bases are shared with TRBD1. Germline lookup yields CDR1 MGHRA and CDR2 YSYEKL. V trimming: 3 bases; J trimming: 7 bases; junction bases outside the gene matches: 9. CDR3 length: 16 residues. Here the CDR3 reads CASSQGQGLGIGELFF. CDR3 DNA: TGCGCCAGCAGCCAGGGACAGGGCCTGGGGATCGGGGAGCTGTTTTTT.

This sequence joins TRBV10-3 and TRBJ2-2, with a possible D match to TRBD1 (6 bases). V dropped 7 bases and J dropped 6 bases, with 24 bases sitting between them. The length of the CDR3 is 17 residues. The germline gives CDR1 ENHRY, CDR2 SYGVKD. The CDR3 is CAITLTGPGSGSGELFF. CDR3 nucleotide sequence: TGTGCCATCACCTTGACAGGCCCGGGGTCGGGATCCGGGGAGCTGTTTTTT.

This clonotype occurred a few times. V gene TRBV5-6 combines with J gene TRBJ2-1, with 10 bases matching TRBD2. V lost 2 bases to trimming and J lost 3 bases; unmatched junction nucleotides: 8. Germline CDR1 reads SGHDT; CDR2 reads YYEEEE. This CDR3 has 17 residues. As DNA, the CDR3 is TGTGCCAGCAGCTTTGGCGAGGGACTAGCGAACTACAATGAGCAGTTCTTC. Amino acid sequence: CASSFGEGLANYNEQFF.

The chain combines TRBV5-5 with TRBJ2-4; 10 nucleotides agree with TRBD1. Germline V gene data show CDR1 as SGHKS and CDR2 as YYEKEE (reference sequence). With V trimmed by 4 bases and J by 13 bases, 17 bases remained unmatched. The CDR3 contains 16 residues. This CDR3 is CASSPVIGQGVGEQYF. CDR3 bases: TGTGCCAGCAGCCCGGTGATAGGACAGGGGGTGGGGGAGCAGTACTTC.

This clonotype appeared a few times. The chain uses TRBV5-1 and TRBJ2-7; TRBD2 agrees at 7 bases. V dropped 4 bases and J dropped 7; count of bases not matched to a gene: 11. Germline CDR1 is SGHRS and CDR2 is YFSETQ. This CDR3 spans 14 amino acids. In DNA, the CDR3 is TGCGCCAGCAGCCTCCGGGACTACCTCGCGGAGCAGTACTTC. Protein: CASSLRDYLAEQYF.

About this clonotype: This clone may be a read error of a much larger clone one base away. This chain links TRBV27 with TRBJ2-3, with 10 nucleotides matching TRBD2. CDR3 length: 16 amino acids. Germline V gene sequence: CDR1 MNHEY, CDR2 SMNVEV (reference sequence). Trimming removed 4 bases from V and 3 bases from J; junction bases left unmatched: 7. CDR3 nucleotide sequence: TGTGCCAGCAGTTCACCTAGCGGGAGAGGGACAGATACGCAGTATTTT. This encodes CASSSPSGRGTDTQYF.

CDR3 sequence (DNA): TGTGCCAGCAGCTTAAGGCAGGGGATAGTGGATACGCAGTATTTT. This gives the protein CASSLRQGIVDTQYF. This sequence joins TRBV7-2 and TRBJ2-3; tentatively, D is TRBD1 (6 bases). CDR1 SGHTA and CDR2 FQGNSA come from the germline V gene. The V end lost 2 bases, the J end lost 6 bases, and 15 bases lay between the germline ends. This CDR3 is built from 15 residues.

The chain couples TRBV5-1 to TRBJ2-5; the match to TRBD2 covers 8 bases. The CDR3 contains 17 residues. The V gene's germline CDR1 is SGHRS and CDR2 YFSETQ. V shed 2 bases, J shed 11 bases, and the junction held 20 bases outside the gene matches. As DNA, the CDR3 is TGCGCCAGCAGCTTTGGGCTAGCGGGTACCTCCTACAATGAGCAGTACTTC. Translation: CASSFGLAGTSYNEQYF.